This T cell receptor beta chain emerged from a study of monozygotic twins with cystic fibrosis. General study points: Median Simpson clonality of 0.0095 suggested naive T cells predominated.

TCRdb keeps only in-frame clones here, not all; method: immunoSEQ multiplex PCR. The repertoire includes more than 9,000 clones, over 99% of them detected once, and around 0.38% sits in the top ten. In regard to this clone: What it binds is unknown.

Germline V gives CDR1 LGHNT, CDR2 FRNRAP. Trimming removed 1 base at V and 7 bases at J, with 8 bases between. There are 13 residues in the CDR3. Sequences were obtained from blood. The sequence was collected from a man aged 18 to 29 with cystic fibrosis. The chain uses TRBV12-5 and TRBJ1-5, with D hard to call. This chain's CDR3 is CASGLARLQPQHF. CDR3 in DNA: TGTGCTAGTGGTTTGGCCCGCTTGCAGCCCCAGCATTTT.